The 10 T cell receptor beta chains in this list originate from one sample, sequenced in a study of T cells in tuberculosis. Only in-frame clones appear in the TCRdb table, and some are missing; sequencing was by immunoSEQ multiplex PCR. The data show some 49,000 clones, with about 95% seen just once and 1.4% to 1.5% held by the top ten. This sample's time point: new active TB diagnosis, blood taken before or within 7 days of starting treatment. Sample: PBMCs, taken at tuberculosis diagnosis. These receptors originate from an adult with tuberculosis.

The rearrangement links TRBV10-3 to TRBJ1-1; D gene unclear. Germline V gives CDR1 ENHRY, CDR2 SYGVKD. There are 13 residues in the CDR3. Deletions cut 4 bases from V and 1 base from J, with 7 bases between. The CDR3 here is CAISAGANTEAFF. As DNA, the CDR3 is TGTGCCATCAGTGCGGGAGCGAACACTGAAGCTTTCTTT.

The V gene is TRBV7-9, the J gene TRBJ1-5; the D gene is possibly TRBD1 (5 bases). The V end lost 5 bases, the J end lost 6 bases, and 14 bases lay between the germline ends. The CDR3 has 14 amino acids. Per germline, CDR1 SEHNR and CDR2 FQNEAQ (reference sequence). Here the CDR3 reads CASSPEGGTQPQHF. The CDR3 coding sequence is TGTGCCAGCAGCCCAGAGGGCGGGACTCAGCCCCAGCATTTT. The variable domain in full, with the rest retrieved from reference TRBV7-9 and TRBJ1-5, is DTGVSQNPRHKITKRGQNVTFRCDPISEHNRLYWYRQTLGQGPEFLTYFQNEAQLEKSRLLSDRFSAERPKGSFSTLEIQRTEQGDSAMYLCASSPEGGTQPQHFGDGTRLSIL.

The rearrangement joins TRBV6-5 to TRBJ1-6, with TRBD1 matching over 10 bases. Germline lookup yields CDR1 MNHEY and CDR2 SVGAGI. V lost 2 bases and J lost 9; bases outside the gene matches: 4. The CDR3 loop spans 15 amino acids. The chain's CDR3 is CASSYGTGVGSPLHF. In nucleotides, the CDR3 is TGTGCCAGCAGTTACGGGACAGGGGTCGGTTCACCCCTCCACTTT.

The CDR3 DNA follows: TGTGCCACGTGTTCCGACAGGGGAAGCTCTGGAAACACCATATATTTT. Amino acid sequence: CATCSDRGSSGNTIYF. The chain has TRBV5-4 and TRBJ1-3, with 8 nucleotides matching TRBD1. This CDR3 region has 16 residues. CDR1 and CDR2 (germline): SGHNT, YYREEE (reference sequence). Trimming removed 9 bases from V and 0 bases from J; junction bases left unmatched: 11.

V is TRBV2 and J is TRBJ1-6; D call uncertain. The germline V gene has CDR1 SNHLY and CDR2 FYNNEI. The CDR3 is made up of 13 amino acids. With 6 bases removed from V and 4 bases from J, the gap between germline ends came to 7 bases. The CDR3 protein is CASRWRYNSPLHF. CDR3 sequence (DNA): TGTGCCAGCAGGTGGAGGTATAATTCACCCCTCCACTTT.

The rearrangement joins TRBV7-9 to TRBJ2-3, with D possibly being TRBD1 (6 bases). Germline loops: CDR1 SEHNR, CDR2 FQNEAQ (reference sequence). This CDR3 contains 16 residues. V was clipped by 9 bases and J by 2 bases, with 21 bases between them. The CDR3, as DNA: TGTGCCAGTCAAACCCAGGGGCGGTCAATCACAGATACGCAGTATTTT. Protein product: CASQTQGRSITDTQYF.

This chain joins TRBV30 and TRBJ2-7; the D gene is possibly TRBD1 (6 bases). CDR3 length equals 13 residues. Germline loops: CDR1 GTSNPN, CDR2 SVGIG (reference sequence). The CDR3 DNA is TGTGCTTGTGGCAGGGGCGGTTTACACGAGCAGTACTTC. Amino acids: CACGRGGLHEQYF. Full variable domain (rest looked up from reference TRBV30 and TRBJ2-7): SQTIHQWPATLVQPVGSPLSLECTVEGTSNPNLYWYRQAAGRGLQLLFYSVGIGQISSEVPQNLSASRPQDRQFILSSKKLLLSDSGFYLCACGRGGLHEQYFGPGTRLTVT.

This rearrangement joins TRBV4-3 to TRBJ2-3; D is perhaps TRBD2 (6 bases). CDR1 is LGHNA and CDR2 is YSLEER in the germline V gene. The CDR3 spans 18 residues. V lost 0 bases to trimming and J lost 4 bases, with 20 bases between them. CDR3 region: CASSQDYTPGVWADTQYF. CDR3 nucleotide sequence: TGCGCCAGCAGCCAAGATTACACGCCGGGAGTATGGGCAGATACGCAGTATTTT.

The rearrangement links TRBV6-6 to TRBJ2-1; 9 positions match TRBD1. After removal of 0 bases from V and 8 bases from J, the junction contained 5 bases not matched to a gene. The CDR3 contains 15 residues. Germline CDR1 reads MNHNY; CDR2 reads SVGAGI (reference sequence). The CDR3 region has the DNA TGTGCCAGCAGTTACTCCTCGGACAGGGGAGATGAGCAGTTCTTC. Protein sequence: CASSYSSDRGDEQFF.

V is TRBV28 and J is TRBJ1-5; no clear D. V was shortened by 6 bases and J by 5 bases, with 23 bases between the two germline ends. Germline V gene data show CDR1 as MDHEN and CDR2 as SYDVKM. This CDR3 is built from 17 residues. Here the CDR3 reads CASSPPGSGATDQPQHF. The DNA of the CDR3 is TGTGCCAGCAGCCCCCCTGGGTCGGGTGCCACTGATCAGCCCCAGCATTTT.